These 6 T cell receptor beta chains originate from one sample sequenced in a study of CD8 T cells in Susac syndrome (dated by TCRdb to between 2018 and 2021). Receptor amplification or capture employed the immunoSEQ multiplex PCR assay. RNA was extracted using the RNeasy kit, and roughly 0.5 to 1 ug of the RNA was reverse transcribed with random hexamers. TCRdb handled the public reads itself, with Q25 trimming in fastp and clone calling in MiXCR, and kept productive beta chains. Merged by CDR3 protein, the rows form single entries marked with the most common genes and DNA. Here the sample has around 170,000 distinct CDR3 sequences; 90% to 95% occur a single time. The ten largest clones capture approximately 0.073% of the sample. Sequenced: CD4+ T cells from PBMCs. These TCRs come from a human donor in good health.

This clonotype was detected only once. The chain uses TRBV7-2 and TRBJ1-6; possible D gene TRBD1, 5 bases. The CDR3 runs to 14 residues. V was trimmed by 4 bases and J by 10 bases, leaving 14 bases between them. CDR1 is SGHTA and CDR2 is FQGNSA in the germline V gene. CDR3 sequence reads: CASSSGTPVSPLHF. The CDR3 DNA reads as TGTGCCAGCAGCTCAGGGACCCCAGTCTCACCCCTCCACTTT. Full variable domain (outside the CDR3, taken from reference TRBV7-2 and TRBJ1-6): GAGVSQSPSNKVTEKGKDVELRCDPISGHTALYWYRQSLGQGLEFLIYFQGNSAPDKSGLPSDRFSAERTGGSVSTLTIQRTQQEDSAVYLCASSSGTPVSPLHFGNGTRLTVT.

The rearrangement links TRBV20-1 to TRBJ1-2; TRBD1 matches 11 bases. CDR1 DFQATT and CDR2 SNEGSKA come from the germline V gene (reference sequence). The CDR3 has 12 residues. With V trimmed by 5 bases and J by 6 bases, 2 bases remained unmatched. DNA of the CDR3: TGCAGTGCTGGACAGGGGGCGGATGGCTACACCTTC. It codes for CSAGQGADGYTF.

The CDR3: CAIRAGEQETQYF. The CDR3 DNA is TGTGCCATCAGGGCCGGGGAACAAGAGACCCAGTACTTC. V and J are TRBV10-3 and TRBJ2-5, with D possibly TRBD2 on 5 matching bases. This CDR3 has 13 amino acids. The germline V gene has CDR1 ENHRY and CDR2 SYGVKD. Trimming pared 6 bases from V and 2 bases from J, leaving 10 bases between.

The J gene is TRBJ2-2, the V gene TRBV4-3; D call uncertain. Trimming pared 0 bases from V and 2 bases from J, leaving 7 bases between. This CDR3 is 15 amino acids long. Germline CDR1 and CDR2: LGHNA and YSLEER. CDR3 residues: CASSQDITNTGELFF. The CDR3 bases are TGCGCCAGCAGCCAAGATATTACCAACACCGGGGAGCTGTTTTTT.

V usage is TRBV18 and J usage is TRBJ2-1; D is possibly TRBD1 (6 bases). This CDR3 region has 14 residues. CDR1 KGHSH and CDR2 LQKENI come from the germline V gene. V lost 6 bases and J 5 bases, leaving 14 bases between the germline ends. Here the CDR3 reads CASSRGAGDNEQFF. CDR3 coding DNA: TGTGCCAGCTCCAGGGGCGCCGGGGACAATGAGCAGTTCTTC.

The rearrangement uses TRBV20-1 and TRBJ2-3; D is perhaps TRBD1 (5 bases). The CDR3 length is 12 residues. Per germline, CDR1 DFQATT and CDR2 SNEGSKA (reference sequence). Between the trimmed V and J ends, which lost 0 bases and 4 bases, there was a span of 5 bases. CDR3 amino acids: CSAREGPDTQYF. CDR3 DNA sequence: TGCAGTGCTAGAGAGGGGCCAGATACGCAGTATTTT.